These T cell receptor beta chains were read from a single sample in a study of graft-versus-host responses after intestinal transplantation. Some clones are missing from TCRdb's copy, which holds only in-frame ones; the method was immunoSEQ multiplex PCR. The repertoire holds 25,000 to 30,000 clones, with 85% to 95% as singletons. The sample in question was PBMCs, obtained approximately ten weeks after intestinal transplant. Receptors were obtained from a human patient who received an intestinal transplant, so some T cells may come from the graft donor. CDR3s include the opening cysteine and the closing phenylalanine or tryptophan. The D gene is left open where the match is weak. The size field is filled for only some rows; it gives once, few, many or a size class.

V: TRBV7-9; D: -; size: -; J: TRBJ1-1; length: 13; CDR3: CASDSSLNTEAFF
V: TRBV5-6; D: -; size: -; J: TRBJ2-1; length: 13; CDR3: CASSLVPGEEQFF
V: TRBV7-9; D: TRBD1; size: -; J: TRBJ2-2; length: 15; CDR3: CASGNQGDNTGELFF
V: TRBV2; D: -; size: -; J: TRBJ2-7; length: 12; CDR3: CASLAVGYEQYF
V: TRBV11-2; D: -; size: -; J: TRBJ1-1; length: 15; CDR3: CASSTPAGRDTEAFF
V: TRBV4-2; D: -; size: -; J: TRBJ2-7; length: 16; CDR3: CASSPSAGTITYEQYF
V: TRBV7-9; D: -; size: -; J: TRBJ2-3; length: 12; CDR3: CASSPVLDTQYF
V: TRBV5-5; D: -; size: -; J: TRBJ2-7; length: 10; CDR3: CASTLYEQYF
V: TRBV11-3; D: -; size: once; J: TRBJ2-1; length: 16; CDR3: CASSLGTGGRDNEQFF
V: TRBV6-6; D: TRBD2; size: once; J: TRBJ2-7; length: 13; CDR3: CASSGSGSWEQYF
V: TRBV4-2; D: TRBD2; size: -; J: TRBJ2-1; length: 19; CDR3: CASSQEVVFSGSSYNEQFF
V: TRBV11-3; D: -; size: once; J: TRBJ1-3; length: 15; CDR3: CASSLGRTAGNTIYF
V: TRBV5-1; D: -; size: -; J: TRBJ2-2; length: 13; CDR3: CASRIEGVGELFF
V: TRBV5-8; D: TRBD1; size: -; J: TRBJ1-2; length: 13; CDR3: CASSLADRDGYTF
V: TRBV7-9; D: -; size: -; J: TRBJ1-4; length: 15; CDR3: CASSPAWGFNEKLFF
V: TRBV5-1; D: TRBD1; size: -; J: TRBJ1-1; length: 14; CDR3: CASSLGTGNTEAFF
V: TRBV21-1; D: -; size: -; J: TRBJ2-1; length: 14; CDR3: CASSSTGTLFEQFF
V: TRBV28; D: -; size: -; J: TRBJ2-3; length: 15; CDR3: CASTSREGTADTQYF
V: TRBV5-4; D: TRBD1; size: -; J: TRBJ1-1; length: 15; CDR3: CASSYRQGEGAEAFF
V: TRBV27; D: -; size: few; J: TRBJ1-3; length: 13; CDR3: CASSLGFGNTIYF
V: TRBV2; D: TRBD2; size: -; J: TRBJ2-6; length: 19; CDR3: CASSLYAGLAGWTSNVLTF
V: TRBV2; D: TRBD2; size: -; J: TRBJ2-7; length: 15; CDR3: CASTKTGEGLHEQYF
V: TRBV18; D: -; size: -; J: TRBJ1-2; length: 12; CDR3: CASSPANYGYTF
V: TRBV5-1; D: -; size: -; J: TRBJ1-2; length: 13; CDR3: CASSLGGFSGYTF
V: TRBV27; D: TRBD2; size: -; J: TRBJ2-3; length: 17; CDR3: CASSLLLGSGSTDTQYF
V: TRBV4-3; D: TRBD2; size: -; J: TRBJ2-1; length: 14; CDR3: CASSPTSFYNEQFF
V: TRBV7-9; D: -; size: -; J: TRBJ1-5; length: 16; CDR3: CASSLAARGLSQPQHF
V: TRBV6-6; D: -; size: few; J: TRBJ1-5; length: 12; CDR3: CASSYDDQPQHF
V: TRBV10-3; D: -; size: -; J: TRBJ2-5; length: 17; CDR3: CAISDRTNDLYQETQYF
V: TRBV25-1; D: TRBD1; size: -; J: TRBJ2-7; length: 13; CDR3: CASSEGQDYEQYF
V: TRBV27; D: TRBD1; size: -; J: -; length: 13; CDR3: CASSFRTGDEQYF
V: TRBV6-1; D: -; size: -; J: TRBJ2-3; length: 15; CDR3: CASSARQVDTDTQYF
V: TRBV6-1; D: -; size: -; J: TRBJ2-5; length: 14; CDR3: CASSDPGTGETQYF
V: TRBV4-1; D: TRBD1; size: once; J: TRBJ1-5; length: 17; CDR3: CASSRWGQGLRNQPQHF
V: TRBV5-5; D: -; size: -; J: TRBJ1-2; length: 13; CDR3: CASSFPEGYGYTF
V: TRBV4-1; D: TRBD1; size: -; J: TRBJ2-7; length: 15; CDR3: CASSLTTGDVYEQYF
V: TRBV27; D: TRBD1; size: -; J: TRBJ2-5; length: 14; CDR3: CASSPRDRLETQYF
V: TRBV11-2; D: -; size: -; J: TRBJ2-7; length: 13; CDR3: CASSPGPAAEQYF
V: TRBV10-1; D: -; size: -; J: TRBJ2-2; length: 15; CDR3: CASSESLESGGELFF
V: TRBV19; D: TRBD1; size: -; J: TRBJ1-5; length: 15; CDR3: CASSIWTGGGQPQHF
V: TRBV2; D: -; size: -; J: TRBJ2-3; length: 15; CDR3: CASSELLGPTDTQYF
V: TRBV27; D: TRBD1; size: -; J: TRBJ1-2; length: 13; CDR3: CASSLGQGYGYTF
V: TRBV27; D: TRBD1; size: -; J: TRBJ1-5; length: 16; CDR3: CASSTGQGAGNQPQHF
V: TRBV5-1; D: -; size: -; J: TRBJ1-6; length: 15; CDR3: CASSWTDLVNSPLHF
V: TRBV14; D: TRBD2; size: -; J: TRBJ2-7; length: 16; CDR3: CASSQVRREGLYEQYF
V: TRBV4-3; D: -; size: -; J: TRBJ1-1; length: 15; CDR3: CASSQWGGAGTEAFF
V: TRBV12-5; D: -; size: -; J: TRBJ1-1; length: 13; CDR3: CASGWEGGTEAFF
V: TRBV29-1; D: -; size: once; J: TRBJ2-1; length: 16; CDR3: CSGLGARHVPYNEQFF
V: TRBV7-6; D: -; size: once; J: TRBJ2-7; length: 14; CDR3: CASSLNPNIYEQYF
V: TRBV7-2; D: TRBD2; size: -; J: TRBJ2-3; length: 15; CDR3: CASSPSGGSTDTQYF
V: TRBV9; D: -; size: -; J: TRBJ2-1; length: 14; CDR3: CASSHGWGKNEQFF
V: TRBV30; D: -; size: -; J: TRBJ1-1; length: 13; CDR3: CAWRRQTNTEAFF
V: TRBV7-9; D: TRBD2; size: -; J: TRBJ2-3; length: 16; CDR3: CASSAGLAASTDTQYF
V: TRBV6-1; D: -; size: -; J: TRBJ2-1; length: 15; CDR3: CASSEDGQGYNEQFF